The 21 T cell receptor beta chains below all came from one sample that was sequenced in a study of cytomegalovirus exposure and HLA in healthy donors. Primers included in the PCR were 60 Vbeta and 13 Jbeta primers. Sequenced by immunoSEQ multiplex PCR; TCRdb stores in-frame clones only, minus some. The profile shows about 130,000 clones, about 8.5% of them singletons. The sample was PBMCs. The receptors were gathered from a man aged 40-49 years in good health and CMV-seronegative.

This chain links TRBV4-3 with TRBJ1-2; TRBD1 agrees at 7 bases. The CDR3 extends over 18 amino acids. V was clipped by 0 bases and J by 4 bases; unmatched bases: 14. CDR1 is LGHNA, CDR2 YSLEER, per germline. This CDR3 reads CASSQDRSGGPLSYGYTF. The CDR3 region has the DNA TGCGCCAGCAGCCAAGATAGGTCAGGGGGGCCCCTCTCCTATGGCTACACCTTC.

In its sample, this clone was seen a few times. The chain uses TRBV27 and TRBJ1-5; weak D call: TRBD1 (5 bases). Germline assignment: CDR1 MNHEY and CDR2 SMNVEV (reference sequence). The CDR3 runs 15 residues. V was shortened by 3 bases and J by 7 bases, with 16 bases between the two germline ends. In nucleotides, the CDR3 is TGTGCCAGCAGTTTTACCTTGGTGTCAGGGCAGCCCCAGCATTTT. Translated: CASSFTLVSGQPQHF.

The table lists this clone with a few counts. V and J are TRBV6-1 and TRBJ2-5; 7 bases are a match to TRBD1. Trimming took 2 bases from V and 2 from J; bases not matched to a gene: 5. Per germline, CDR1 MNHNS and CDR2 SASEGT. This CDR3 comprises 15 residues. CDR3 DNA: TGTGCCAGCAGTGAAAACAGGGGCCCGCAAGAGACCCAGTACTTC. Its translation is CASSENRGPQETQYF.

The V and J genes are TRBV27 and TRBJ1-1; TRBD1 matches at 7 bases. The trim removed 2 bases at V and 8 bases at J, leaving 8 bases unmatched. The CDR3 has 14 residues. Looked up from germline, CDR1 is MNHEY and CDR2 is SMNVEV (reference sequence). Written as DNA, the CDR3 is TGTGCCAGCAGTTTAACCGGGACAGTATTCGAAGCTTTCTTT. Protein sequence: CASSLTGTVFEAFF.

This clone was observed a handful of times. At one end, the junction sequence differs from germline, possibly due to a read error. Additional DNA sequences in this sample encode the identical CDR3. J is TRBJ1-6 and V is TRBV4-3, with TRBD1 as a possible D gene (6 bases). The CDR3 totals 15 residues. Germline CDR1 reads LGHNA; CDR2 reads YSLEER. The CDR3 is CASSQDPTRGSPLHF. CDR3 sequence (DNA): TGCGCCAGCAGCCAAGATCCTACCAGGGGATCACCCCTCCACTTC.

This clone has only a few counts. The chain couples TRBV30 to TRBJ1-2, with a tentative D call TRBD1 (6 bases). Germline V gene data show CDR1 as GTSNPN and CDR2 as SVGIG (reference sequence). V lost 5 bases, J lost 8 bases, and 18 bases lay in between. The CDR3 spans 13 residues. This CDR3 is CAWARGALRGYTF. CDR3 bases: TGTGCCTGGGCGCGGGGGGCATTAAGGGGCTACACCTTC.

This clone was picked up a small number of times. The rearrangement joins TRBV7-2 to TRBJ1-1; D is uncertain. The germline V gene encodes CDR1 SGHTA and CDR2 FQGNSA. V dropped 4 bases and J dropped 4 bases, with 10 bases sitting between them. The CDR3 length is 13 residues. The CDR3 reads CASSWELSTEAFF. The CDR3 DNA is TGTGCCAGCAGCTGGGAGCTCTCCACTGAAGCTTTCTTT.

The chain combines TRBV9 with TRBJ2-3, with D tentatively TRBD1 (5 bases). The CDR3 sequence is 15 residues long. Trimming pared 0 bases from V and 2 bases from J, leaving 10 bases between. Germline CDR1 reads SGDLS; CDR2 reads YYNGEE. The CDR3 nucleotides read TGTGCCAGCAGCGTAGGGGGCTCCTTCACAGATACGCAGTATTTT. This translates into CASSVGGSFTDTQYF.

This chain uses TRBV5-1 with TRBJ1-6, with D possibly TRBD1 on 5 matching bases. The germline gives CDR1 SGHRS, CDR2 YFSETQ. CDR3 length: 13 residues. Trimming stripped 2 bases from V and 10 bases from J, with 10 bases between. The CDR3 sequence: CASSLAGRSPLHF. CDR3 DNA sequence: TGCGCCAGCAGCTTAGCAGGGCGATCACCCCTCCACTTT.

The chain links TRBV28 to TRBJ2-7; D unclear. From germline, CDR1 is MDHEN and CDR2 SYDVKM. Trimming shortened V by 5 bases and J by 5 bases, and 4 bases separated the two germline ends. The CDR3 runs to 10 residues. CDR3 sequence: CASSQNEQYF. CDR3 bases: TGTGCCAGCAGTCAAAACGAGCAGTACTTC.

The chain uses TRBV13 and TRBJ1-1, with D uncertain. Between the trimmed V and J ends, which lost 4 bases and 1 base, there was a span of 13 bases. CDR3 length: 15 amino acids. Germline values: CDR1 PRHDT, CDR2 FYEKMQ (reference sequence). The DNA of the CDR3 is TGTGCCAGCAGCTCATCTGGGCGTGGGAACACTGAAGCTTTCTTT. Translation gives CASSSSGRGNTEAFF.

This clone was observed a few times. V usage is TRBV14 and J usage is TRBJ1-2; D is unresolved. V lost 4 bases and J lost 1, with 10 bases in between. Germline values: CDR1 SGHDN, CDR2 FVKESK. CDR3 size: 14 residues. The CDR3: CASSPAGFNYGYTF. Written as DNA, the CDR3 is TGTGCCAGCAGCCCTGCGGGGTTTAACTATGGCTACACCTTC.

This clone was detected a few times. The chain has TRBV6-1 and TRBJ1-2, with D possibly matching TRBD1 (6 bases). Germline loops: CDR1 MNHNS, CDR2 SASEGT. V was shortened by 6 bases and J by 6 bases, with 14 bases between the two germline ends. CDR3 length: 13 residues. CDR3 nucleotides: TGTGCCAGCAGCCCTAGGACAGCGGATGGCTACACCTTC. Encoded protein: CASSPRTADGYTF.

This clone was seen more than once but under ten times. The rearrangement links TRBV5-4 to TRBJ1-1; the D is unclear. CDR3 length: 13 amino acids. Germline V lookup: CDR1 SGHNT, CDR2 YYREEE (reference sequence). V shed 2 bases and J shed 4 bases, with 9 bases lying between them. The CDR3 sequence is CASSFGEGTEAFF. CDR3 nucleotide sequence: TGTGCCAGCAGCTTCGGCGAGGGCACTGAAGCTTTCTTT.

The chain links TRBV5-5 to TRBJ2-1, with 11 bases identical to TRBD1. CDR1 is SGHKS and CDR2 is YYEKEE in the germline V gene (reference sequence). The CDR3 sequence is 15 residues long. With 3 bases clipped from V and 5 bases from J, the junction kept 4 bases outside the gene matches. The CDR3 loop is CASSYGTGGNNEQFF. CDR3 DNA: TGTGCCAGCAGCTACGGGACAGGGGGGAACAATGAGCAGTTCTTC.

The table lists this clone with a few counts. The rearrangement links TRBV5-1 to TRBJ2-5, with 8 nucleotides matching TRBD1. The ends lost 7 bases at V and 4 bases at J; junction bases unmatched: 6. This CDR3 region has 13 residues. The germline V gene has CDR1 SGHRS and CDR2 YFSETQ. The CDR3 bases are TGCGCCAGCGGGACAGGCCACGGAGAGACCCAGTACTTC. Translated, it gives CASGTGHGETQYF.

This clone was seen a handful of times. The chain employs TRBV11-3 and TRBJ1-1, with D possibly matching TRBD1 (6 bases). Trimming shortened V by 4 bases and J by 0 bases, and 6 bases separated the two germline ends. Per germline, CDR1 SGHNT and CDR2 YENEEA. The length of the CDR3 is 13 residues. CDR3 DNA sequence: TGTGCCAGCAGCTGGGGGCTGAACACTGAAGCTTTCTTT. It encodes CASSWGLNTEAFF.

The CDR3 sequence: CASSYSNTSGANVLTF. The CDR3 region has the DNA TGTGCCAGCAGTTATTCGAACACCTCTGGGGCCAACGTCCTGACTTTC. V is TRBV6-9 and J is TRBJ2-6; unclear D gene. Germline-derived CDR1 and CDR2 are MNHGY and SVAAGI. Trimming took 0 bases from V and 0 from J, leaving 6 bases between them. CDR3 length equals 16 residues.

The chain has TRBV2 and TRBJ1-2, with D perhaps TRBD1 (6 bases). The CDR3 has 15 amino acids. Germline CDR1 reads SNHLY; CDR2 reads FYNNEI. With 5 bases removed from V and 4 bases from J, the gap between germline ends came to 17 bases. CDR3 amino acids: CASSPGHPNSYGYTF. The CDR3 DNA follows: TGTGCCAGCAGTCCGGGACACCCAAACTCCTATGGCTACACCTTC.

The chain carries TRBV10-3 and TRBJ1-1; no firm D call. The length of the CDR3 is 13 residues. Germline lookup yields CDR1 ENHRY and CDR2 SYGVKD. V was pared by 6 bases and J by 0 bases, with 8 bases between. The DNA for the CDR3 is TGTGCCATCAGCCCGACACTGAACACTGAAGCTTTCTTT. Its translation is CAISPTLNTEAFF.

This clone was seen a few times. The CDR3 protein is CASSFGGPYEQYF. The CDR3 DNA follows: TGTGCCAGCAGCTTCGGCGGGCCCTACGAGCAGTACTTC. V and J are TRBV5-8 and TRBJ2-7; a weak D match, TRBD2 (5 bases). Germline CDR1 is SGHTS and CDR2 is YDEGEE. The CDR3 length is 13 residues. V lost 2 bases to trimming and J lost 2 bases, with 8 bases between them. Complete variable domain (other parts from reference TRBV5-8 and TRBJ2-7): EAGVTQSPTHLIKTRGQQATLRCSPISGHTSVYWYQQALGLGLQFLLWYDEGEERNRGNFPPRFSGRQFPNYSSELNVNALELEDSALYLCASSFGGPYEQYFGPGTRLTVT.